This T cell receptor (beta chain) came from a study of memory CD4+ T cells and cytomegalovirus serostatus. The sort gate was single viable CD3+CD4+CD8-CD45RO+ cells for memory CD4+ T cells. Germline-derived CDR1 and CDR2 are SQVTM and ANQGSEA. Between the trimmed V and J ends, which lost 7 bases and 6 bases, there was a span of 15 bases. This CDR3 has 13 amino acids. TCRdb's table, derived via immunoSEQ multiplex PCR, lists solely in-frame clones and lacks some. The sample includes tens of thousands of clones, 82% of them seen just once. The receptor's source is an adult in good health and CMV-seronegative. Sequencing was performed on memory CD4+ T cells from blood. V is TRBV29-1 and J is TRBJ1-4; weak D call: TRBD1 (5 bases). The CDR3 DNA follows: TGCAGCGCCTCCGGGACGGCCTATGAAAAACTGTTTTTT. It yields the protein CSASGTAYEKLFF. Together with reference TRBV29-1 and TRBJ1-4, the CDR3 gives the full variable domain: SAVISQKPSRDICQRGTSLTIQCQVDSQVTMMFWYRQQPGQSLTLIATANQGSEATYESGFVIDKFPISRPNLTFSTLTVSNMSPEDSSIYLCSASGTAYEKLFFGSGTQLSVL.